A selection of T cell receptor beta chains follows, all from one sample in a study of monozygotic twins with cystic fibrosis. Repertoires were generated with immunoSEQ multiplex PCR, while TCRdb's copy carries only in-frame clones and drops some. In the table there are about 15,000 clones, 85% to 95% of which are singletons. The sequencing input was blood. These receptors originate from a girl between 2 and 10 years old with cystic fibrosis. Both conserved end residues are part of each CDR3. D genes are given only for firm matches. Some rows have no size entry. The others give once, few or many, or a class for an expanded clone.

DNA: TGTGCCAGCAGCCAACAGCGGTCAGCCAAAAACATTCAGTACTTC
CDR3: CASSQQRSAKNIQYF
size: .
length: 15
J: TRBJ2-4
D: .
V: TRBV4-2

DNA: TGTGCCAGCAGTTTACGGGGGGTGGGAGAGGCGGGGCTCACAGATACGCAGTATTTT
CDR3: CASSLRGVGEAGLTDTQYF
size: .
length: 19
J: TRBJ2-3
D: TRBD2
V: TRBV27

DNA: TGTGCCTGGAAGCTCTACGGAACCGGGGAGCTGTTTTTT
CDR3: CAWKLYGTGELFF
size: once
length: 13
J: TRBJ2-2
D: .
V: TRBV30

DNA: TGTGCCAGCAGTCTTCAGTACGAGCAGTACTTC
CDR3: CASSLQYEQYF
size: .
length: 11
J: TRBJ2-7
D: .
V: TRBV6-6

DNA: TGTGCCAGCAGTCTAGAGCGGGACTACACCGGGGAGCTGTTTTTT
CDR3: CASSLERDYTGELFF
size: .
length: 15
J: TRBJ2-2
D: TRBD2
V: TRBV6-5

DNA: TGTGCCAGCAGCCCCGGGCGGAACACCATATATTTT
CDR3: CASSPGRNTIYF
size: .
length: 12
J: TRBJ1-3
D: .
V: TRBV9

DNA: TGCGCCAGCAGCCAAGAGAGTTTTGAGCAGTTCTTC
CDR3: CASSQESFEQFF
size: .
length: 12
J: TRBJ2-1
D: .
V: TRBV4-1

DNA: TGTGCCAGCAGCTTCTCCTTAGCGGGAGTAGGGTACGAGCAGTACTTC
CDR3: CASSFSLAGVGYEQYF
size: .
length: 16
J: TRBJ2-7
D: TRBD2
V: TRBV7-2

DNA: TGTGCCAGCAGTGGAATTGACAGCTCAGGGACGTTAAGTGGGTACAATGAGCAGTTCTTC
CDR3: CASSGIDSSGTLSGYNEQFF
size: .
length: 20
J: TRBJ2-1
D: .
V: TRBV2

DNA: TGTGCCATACGGGAAAGCTATGGCTACACCTTC
CDR3: CAIRESYGYTF
size: .
length: 11
J: TRBJ1-2
D: .
V: TRBV10-3

DNA: TGTGCCAGCAGTTACACGGTGAACACTGAAGCTTTCTTT
CDR3: CASSYTVNTEAFF
size: .
length: 13
J: TRBJ1-1
D: .
V: TRBV6-5

DNA: TGTGCCAGCAGCTCCCAACTGCGTCCGGGGAATGAGCAGTTCTTC
CDR3: CASSSQLRPGNEQFF
size: .
length: 15
J: TRBJ2-1
D: .
V: TRBV7-8

DNA: TGTGCCAGCAGCTCCGCCCGGGTTGCCATATATTTT
CDR3: CASSSARVAIYF
size: .
length: 12
J: TRBJ1-3
D: .
V: TRBV7-9

DNA: TGCGCCAGCAGCGTAGCGGGAGGGCACGAGCAGTACTTC
CDR3: CASSVAGGHEQYF
size: once
length: 13
J: TRBJ2-7
D: TRBD2
V: TRBV5-1

DNA: TGCGCCAGCACGGATGAAAACTATGGCTACACCTTC
CDR3: CASTDENYGYTF
size: .
length: 12
J: TRBJ1-2
D: .
V: TRBV10-2

DNA: TGTGCCAGCAGGCTAGCGCCGAAAGCAGATACGCAGTATTTT
CDR3: CASRLAPKADTQYF
size: .
length: 14
J: TRBJ2-3
D: .
V: TRBV7-9

DNA: TGTGCCAGTAGTATCTTGAGACCGGGACCTATTAGAGAGCCTTCTGGGGCCAACGTCCTGACTTTC
CDR3: CASSILRPGPIREPSGANVLTF
size: once
length: 22
J: TRBJ2-6
D: .
V: TRBV19

DNA: TGCGCCAGCAGCTTGCGCAGGTCGGGCACCGGGGAGCTGTTTTTT
CDR3: CASSLRRSGTGELFF
size: .
length: 15
J: TRBJ2-2
D: .
V: TRBV5-1

DNA: TGTGCCAGCAGAGGTCTAGCAGGGACCGGGGAGCTGTTTTTT
CDR3: CASRGLAGTGELFF
size: .
length: 14
J: TRBJ2-2
D: .
V: TRBV2

DNA: TGTGCCAGCACCCAGGGCCTGAAGCCCCAGCATTTT
CDR3: CASTQGLKPQHF
size: few
length: 12
J: TRBJ1-5
D: .
V: TRBV28

DNA: TGTGCCAGCAGCTTTCAGGGGGGCTCTGGAAACACCATATATTTT
CDR3: CASSFQGGSGNTIYF
size: .
length: 15
J: TRBJ1-3
D: TRBD1
V: TRBV5-4

DNA: TGTGCCAGCAGCTTATCGGGGACAGGGAGCGGCGAGCAGTACTTC
CDR3: CASSLSGTGSGEQYF
size: .
length: 15
J: TRBJ2-7
D: TRBD1
V: TRBV7-9

DNA: TGTGCCAGCACCCCCCAGAACGCGAACACCGGGGAGCTGTTTTTT
CDR3: CASTPQNANTGELFF
size: .
length: 15
J: TRBJ2-2
D: .
V: TRBV7-2

DNA: TGTGCCAGCAGCTTAAGGGGCGACGGGGCCCACACTGAAGCTTTCTTT
CDR3: CASSLRGDGAHTEAFF
size: .
length: 16
J: TRBJ1-1
D: .
V: TRBV7-3

DNA: TGTGCCAGCAGCTACCGGACGGGCAATCAGCCCCAGCATTTT
CDR3: CASSYRTGNQPQHF
size: .
length: 14
J: TRBJ1-5
D: .
V: TRBV7-2

DNA: TGTGCCAGCAGCTTGGCTGAGACGGGACCCGAGGGGACCCAGTACTTC
CDR3: CASSLAETGPEGTQYF
size: .
length: 16
J: TRBJ2-5
D: .
V: TRBV5-4

DNA: TGTGCCAGCAGTTACCTGGGACAGCCATTGGAGACCCAGTACTTC
CDR3: CASSYLGQPLETQYF
size: .
length: 15
J: TRBJ2-5
D: TRBD1
V: TRBV6-5

DNA: TGCAGCGGCCGACAGCTTCACGAGCAGTACTTC
CDR3: CSGRQLHEQYF
size: .
length: 11
J: TRBJ2-7
D: .
V: TRBV29-1

DNA: TGCGCCAGCAGCCAAGATGGGGGCTACGAGCAGTACTTC
CDR3: CASSQDGGYEQYF
size: .
length: 13
J: TRBJ2-7
D: .
V: TRBV4-3

DNA: TGTGCCAGCAGCTTCACAGGGAACGAGCAGTACTTC
CDR3: CASSFTGNEQYF
size: .
length: 12
J: TRBJ2-7
D: .
V: TRBV5-8

DNA: TGTGCCAGCTCACCGGGGGATACGCGGGGCACTGAAGCTTTCTTT
CDR3: CASSPGDTRGTEAFF
size: .
length: 15
J: TRBJ1-1
D: .
V: TRBV18

DNA: TGTGCCAGCAGACCCATGGGGGGGGCGCGTAACCCCAATGAAAAACTGTTTTTT
CDR3: CASRPMGGARNPNEKLFF
size: .
length: 18
J: TRBJ1-4
D: .
V: TRBV28

DNA: TGCGCCAGCAGCTTGGGTGCTAGCGGGAGTTTAGGTGAGCAGTTCTTC
CDR3: CASSLGASGSLGEQFF
size: .
length: 16
J: TRBJ2-1
D: TRBD2
V: TRBV5-1

DNA: TGTGCCAGCAGTGGGGACAGGGGACCCCAAGAGACCCAGTACTTC
CDR3: CASSGDRGPQETQYF
size: .
length: 15
J: TRBJ2-5
D: TRBD1
V: TRBV2

DNA: TGCAGTGCCATCACCTACGAGCAGTACTTC
CDR3: CSAITYEQYF
size: .
length: 10
J: TRBJ2-7
D: .
V: TRBV20-1

DNA: TGTGCCAGCTCACCACCGAATCGTCAGTACAATGAGCAGTTCTTC
CDR3: CASSPPNRQYNEQFF
size: .
length: 15
J: TRBJ2-1
D: .
V: TRBV18

DNA: TGTGCCAGCAGTGACAGCCCGGGGAACACTGAAGCTTTCTTT
CDR3: CASSDSPGNTEAFF
size: .
length: 14
J: TRBJ1-1
D: .
V: TRBV6-4

DNA: TGTGCCAGCGAGGGCCGGGCAGGGTTTGGGCAGTACTTC
CDR3: CASEGRAGFGQYF
size: .
length: 13
J: TRBJ2-7
D: .
V: TRBV6-5

DNA: TGTGCCAGCAGGTACACATCCACCGGGGAGCTGTTTTTT
CDR3: CASRYTSTGELFF
size: .
length: 13
J: TRBJ2-2
D: .
V: TRBV6-6

DNA: TGTGCCAGCAGTTCCCAAGGCTACGAGCAGTACTTC
CDR3: CASSSQGYEQYF
size: .
length: 12
J: TRBJ2-7
D: .
V: TRBV2

DNA: TGCGCCAGCAGTCAGGGGGGGAGGGGTGAGCAGTTCTTC
CDR3: CASSQGGRGEQFF
size: .
length: 13
J: TRBJ2-1
D: TRBD2
V: TRBV23-1

DNA: TGTGCCACCAGCCCGACCCGAGCGGTGAACACCGGGGAGCTGTTTTTT
CDR3: CATSPTRAVNTGELFF
size: .
length: 16
J: TRBJ2-2
D: .
V: TRBV15

DNA: TGTGCCAGCAGCTCCGGGACTAGCGGGAGCGTTGAGCAGTTCTTC
CDR3: CASSSGTSGSVEQFF
size: .
length: 15
J: TRBJ2-1
D: TRBD2
V: TRBV9

DNA: TGCAGCGTTGAGGGGGTACAGGCCAAAAACATTCAGTACTTC
CDR3: CSVEGVQAKNIQYF
size: .
length: 14
J: TRBJ2-4
D: .
V: TRBV29-1

DNA: TGTGCCAGCAGCTTGGCCGGACTAGCTGCCAATGAGCAGTTCTTC
CDR3: CASSLAGLAANEQFF
size: .
length: 15
J: TRBJ2-1
D: TRBD2
V: TRBV5-4

DNA: TGTGCCAGCAACAGCCCCGGGACTATGACCGGGGAGCTGTTTTTT
CDR3: CASNSPGTMTGELFF
size: .
length: 15
J: TRBJ2-2
D: TRBD2
V: TRBV28

DNA: TGTGCCAGCAGCTCCCACTCATGGGACAGGAACACTGAAGCTTTCTTT
CDR3: CASSSHSWDRNTEAFF
size: .
length: 16
J: TRBJ1-1
D: TRBD1
V: TRBV7-2

DNA: TGTGCCTGGACCGACAGGGGTCGCAGGAGTGAGCAGTTCTTC
CDR3: CAWTDRGRRSEQFF
size: .
length: 14
J: TRBJ2-1
D: TRBD1
V: TRBV30